Presented here are 29 T cell receptor beta chains from one specimen sequenced in a study of T cell changes during pregnancy in multiple sclerosis. The repertoire was sequenced with immunoSEQ multiplex PCR; TCRdb's copy has only in-frame clones and lacks some. Here the sample spans tens of thousands of clones, about 94% being singletons. The source material was CD4+ T cells from peripheral blood mononuclear cells, sampled in the first trimester of pregnancy. The receptors originated from a female donor with multiple sclerosis, enrolled in a pregnancy study.

The rearrangement joins TRBV2 to TRBJ1-2, with D possibly being TRBD1 (5 bases). Germline loops: CDR1 SNHLY, CDR2 FYNNEI. V shed 9 bases and J shed 3 bases, with 8 bases lying between them. The CDR3 runs to 11 residues. CDR3 region: CARQGDYGYTF. The DNA for the CDR3 is TGTGCCAGGCAGGGTGACTATGGCTACACCTTC.

The genes are TRBV7-6 and TRBJ1-2, with TRBD1 matching over 7 bases. Germline CDR1 reads SGHVS; CDR2 reads FNYEAQ. Trimming at V came to 2 bases and at J to 4 bases, leaving 7 bases not matched to a gene. The CDR3 is 15 residues long. The CDR3 DNA reads as TGTGCCAGCAGCTTATCTAGACAGGGAGGCTATGGCTACACCTTC. Protein product: CASSLSRQGGYGYTF.

J is TRBJ1-5 and V is TRBV6-4; D is ambiguous. Trimming pared 0 bases from V and 4 bases from J, leaving 19 bases between. The CDR3 is made up of 18 amino acids. The germline CDR1 and CDR2 sequences are MRHNA and SNTAGT. The CDR3 region is CASSDSKAEKRGNQPQHF. The CDR3 bases are TGTGCCAGCAGTGACTCTAAGGCAGAAAAGCGTGGAAATCAGCCCCAGCATTTT.

This chain uses TRBV7-9 with TRBJ2-5; 8 bases match TRBD2. This CDR3 is built from 13 residues. Germline V gives CDR1 SEHNR, CDR2 FQNEAQ (reference sequence). V lost 7 bases, J lost 3 bases, and 4 bases stayed unmatched. The CDR3, as DNA: TGTGCCAGCACCCCGGGAGGGGAAGAGACCCAGTACTTC. As protein: CASTPGGEETQYF.

V and J are TRBV9 and TRBJ1-1; D may be TRBD1 (6 bases). This CDR3 has 14 amino acids. CDR1 and CDR2 (germline): SGDLS, YYNGEE. Between the trimmed V and J ends, which lost 2 bases and 2 bases, there was a span of 10 bases. CDR3 sequence (DNA): TGTGCCAGCAGCGTCCGGACAGACAACACTGAAGCTTTCTTT. Residues: CASSVRTDNTEAFF.

This sequence joins TRBV20-1 and TRBJ2-7; D is perhaps TRBD2 (6 bases). CDR1 DFQATT and CDR2 SNEGSKA come from the germline V gene (reference sequence). The CDR3 length is 11 residues. As DNA, the CDR3 is TGCAGCGGAGGGTCCACCTACGAGCAGTACTTC. Protein: CSGGSTYEQYF.

This chain joins TRBV11-3 and TRBJ1-1; 8 nucleotides line up with TRBD1. The junction had 3 bases not matched to a gene; V was cut back by 5 bases and J by 7 bases. The germline gives CDR1 SGHNT, CDR2 YENEEA. CDR3 length: 12 residues. The DNA of the CDR3 is TGTGCCAGCAGCCGAGGGACAGGTGAAGCTTTCTTT. Protein sequence: CASSRGTGEAFF.

This chain joins TRBV18 and TRBJ2-6; the D is unclear. V dropped 3 bases and J dropped 0 bases, with 15 bases sitting between them. The CDR3 runs to 18 residues. Germline assignment: CDR1 KGHSH and CDR2 LQKENI. The CDR3 nucleotides read TGTGCCAGCTCACCGCGCAGGAAGCTAAACTCTGGGGCCAACGTCCTGACTTTC. Encoded protein: CASSPRRKLNSGANVLTF.

The chain recombines TRBV19 with TRBJ2-1; TRBD2 agrees at 9 bases. This CDR3 has 16 residues. Germline assignment: CDR1 LNHDA and CDR2 SQIVND (reference sequence). V shed 5 bases and J 7 bases; nucleotides not matched to a gene: 12. CDR3 coding DNA: TGTGCCAGTAGTCTCCAACGGGCTAGCGGGGATAATGAGCAGTTCTTC. This gives the protein CASSLQRASGDNEQFF.

The rearrangement joins TRBV19 to TRBJ2-1, with 13 bases matching TRBD2. Germline trimming cut 2 bases from V and 10 bases from J; bases unmatched to any gene: 14. Germline V gives CDR1 LNHDA, CDR2 SQIVND (reference sequence). This CDR3 contains 18 residues. This chain's CDR3 is CASSIPPKTSGGSGEQFF. The CDR3 DNA reads TGTGCCAGTAGTATACCCCCAAAGACTAGCGGGGGGTCTGGGGAGCAGTTCTTC.

The chain uses TRBV7-2 and TRBJ1-6; D is uncertain. Germline values: CDR1 SGHTA, CDR2 FQGNSA. Trimming shortened V by 5 bases and J by 7 bases, and 9 bases separated the two germline ends. The CDR3 contains 13 residues. This CDR3 reads CASSPQLNSPLHF. As DNA, the CDR3 is TGTGCCAGCAGCCCCCAACTGAATTCACCCCTCCACTTT.

The V call is TRBV11-3, the J call TRBJ2-3; D is undetermined. The V gene lost 5 bases and the J gene lost 0 bases, with 3 bases spanning the gap. This CDR3 is 12 amino acids long. Per germline, CDR1 SGHNT and CDR2 YENEEA. This chain's CDR3 is CASSHSTDTQYF. CDR3 DNA: TGTGCCAGCAGCCATAGCACAGATACGCAGTATTTT.

The chain is built from TRBV18 and TRBJ2-3; D uncertain. The CDR3 sequence is 11 residues long. Germline lookup yields CDR1 KGHSH and CDR2 LQKENI. Trimming took off 6 bases at V and 3 bases at J, with 4 bases between the two ends. CDR3 sequence reads: CASSHTDTQYF. As DNA, the CDR3 is TGTGCCAGCTCCCATACAGATACGCAGTATTTT.

CDR3 in DNA: TGTGCCAGCAGCCCAGGACAGTTTCTCACTGAAGCTTTCTTT. Translating it yields CASSPGQFLTEAFF. V is TRBV7-2 and J is TRBJ1-1, with D possibly TRBD1 on 6 matching bases. This CDR3 is 14 amino acids long. Germline V lookup: CDR1 SGHTA, CDR2 FQGNSA. V lost 5 bases and J lost 4, with 14 bases in between.

V gene TRBV16 combines with J gene TRBJ1-2; tentative D call: TRBD1 (6 bases). The V gene's germline CDR1 is KGHSY and CDR2 FQNENV. The CDR3 runs 14 residues. V was pared by 0 bases and J by 7 bases, with 12 bases between. In DNA form, the CDR3 reads TGTGCCAGCAGCCAATCCCGACAGGAACTTGGCTACACCTTC. It is translated as CASSQSRQELGYTF.

The chain couples TRBV6-5 to TRBJ1-1, with a weak D call TRBD1 (5 bases). The V end lost 5 bases, the J end lost 4 bases, and 11 bases lay between the germline ends. Germline CDR1 MNHEY, CDR2 SVGAGI. CDR3 length: 13 residues. The CDR3 DNA reads TGTGCCAGCAGTCCCGGGGGGGGCACTGAAGCTTTCTTT. This gives the protein CASSPGGGTEAFF.

This clone was detected a few times. The genes are TRBV27 and TRBJ2-7; 7 bases line up with TRBD2. Germline CDR1 reads MNHEY; CDR2 reads SMNVEV (reference sequence). With V trimmed by 4 bases and J by 3 bases, 6 bases remained unmatched. The CDR3 is 14 amino acids. The CDR3 spells CASSSHGGSYEQYF. CDR3 coding DNA: TGTGCCAGCAGTTCCCACGGGGGGAGCTACGAGCAGTACTTC.

This rearrangement joins TRBV6-1 to TRBJ2-4; 9 bases match TRBD1. Germline loops: CDR1 MNHNS, CDR2 SASEGT. This CDR3 spans 14 amino acids. V gave up 4 bases and J gave up 6 bases; unmatched junction bases: 4. This CDR3 is CASSALGQGNIQYF. CDR3 DNA sequence: TGTGCCAGCAGTGCCTTGGGACAGGGAAACATTCAGTACTTC.

The rearrangement uses TRBV6-1 and TRBJ2-6, with D perhaps TRBD1 (5 bases). Trimming removed 7 bases from V and 3 bases from J, with 10 bases in between. Germline V gene data show CDR1 as MNHNS and CDR2 as SASEGT. This CDR3 contains 14 residues. The DNA of the CDR3 is TGTGCCAGCAACCCAGGGTATGGGGCCAACGTCCTGACTTTC. Protein sequence: CASNPGYGANVLTF.

V is TRBV10-3 and J is TRBJ1-5; 7 nucleotides line up with TRBD1. Germline CDR1 and CDR2: ENHRY and SYGVKD. CDR3 length: 14 residues. J lost 1 base, V lost 10 bases, and 7 bases had no gene match. The CDR3 loop is CATGDSASNQPQHF. The CDR3 DNA is TGTGCCACCGGGGACAGTGCCAGCAATCAGCCCCAGCATTTT.

This clone came up a few times. The chain has TRBV7-6 and TRBJ2-2; 10 bases are shared with TRBD1. V shed 4 bases, J shed 5 bases, and the junction held 7 bases outside the gene matches. In germline, CDR1 is SGHVS, CDR2 FNYEAQ. The CDR3 length is 16 residues. The CDR3 DNA follows: TGTGCCAGCAGCTCGACAGGGGGCTCTGGGACCGGGGAGCTGTTTTTT. It encodes CASSSTGGSGTGELFF.

The chain has TRBV7-2 and TRBJ2-5, with 10 bases aligning to TRBD2. Trimming removed 5 bases from V and 5 bases from J; junction bases left unmatched: 14. The CDR3 is 17 residues long. Germline-derived CDR1 and CDR2 are SGHTA and FQGNSA. The CDR3 spells CASSRRTQRGGLETQYF. For the CDR3, the DNA is TGTGCCAGCAGCCGACGGACCCAGCGGGGGGGTTTGGAGACCCAGTACTTC.

The V and J genes are TRBV5-1 and TRBJ1-2, with TRBD1 identical over 8 bases. The CDR3 has 15 amino acids. Germline CDR1 is SGHRS and CDR2 is YFSETQ. V was pared by 6 bases and J by 6 bases, with 13 bases of the junction left unmatched. CDR3 sequence: CASTQTGTGVNGYTF. CDR3 sequence (DNA): TGCGCCAGCACCCAAACCGGGACAGGCGTTAATGGCTACACCTTC.

For the CDR3, the DNA is TGTGCCGTCAGACAGGGGGGCGTCACCGGGGAGCTGTTTTTT. It translates to CAVRQGGVTGELFF. The V and J genes are TRBV6-5 and TRBJ2-2; TRBD1 matches at 9 bases. V was clipped by 11 bases and J by 4 bases; unmatched bases: 8. CDR3 length equals 14 residues. Looked up from germline, CDR1 is MNHEY and CDR2 is SVGAGI.

The genes are TRBV5-1 and TRBJ2-5; TRBD2 might be the D (6 bases). Trimming removed 3 bases at V and 5 bases at J, with 14 bases between. Germline V lookup: CDR1 SGHRS, CDR2 YFSETQ. The CDR3 consists of 14 residues. CDR3 amino acids: CASSSSGDGETQYF. DNA for the CDR3: TGCGCCAGCAGCTCTTCGGGGGACGGGGAGACCCAGTACTTC.

V and J are TRBV11-2 and TRBJ2-2, with D possibly TRBD2 on 6 matching bases. This CDR3 spans 15 amino acids. Trimming shortened V by 0 bases and J by 4 bases, and 9 bases separated the two germline ends. Per germline, CDR1 SGHAT and CDR2 FQNNGV. DNA for the CDR3: TGTGCCAGCAGCTTAGAGGGACTGGGCACCGGGGAGCTGTTTTTT. The encoded protein is CASSLEGLGTGELFF.

This sequence joins TRBV2 and TRBJ1-5, with 8 bases that match TRBD1. This CDR3 contains 13 residues. Germline V lookup: CDR1 SNHLY, CDR2 FYNNEI. J was trimmed by 4 bases and V by 5 bases; bases with no gene match: 1. The CDR3 nucleotides read TGTGCCAGCAGTAGGACAGGGAATCAGCCCCAGCATTTT. It codes for CASSRTGNQPQHF.

V usage is TRBV7-9 and J usage is TRBJ2-1; 8 bases agree with TRBD1. The CDR3 has 16 residues. CDR1 and CDR2 from the germline V gene are SEHNR and FQNEAQ (reference sequence). Unmatched junction bases numbered 15, after V lost 5 bases and J lost 9 bases. The CDR3 protein is CASSLPGGPIGGEQFF. The DNA of the CDR3 is TGTGCCAGCAGCCTACCAGGGGGCCCGATCGGAGGTGAGCAGTTCTTC. The variable domain in full, completed from reference TRBV7-9 and TRBJ2-1, reads DTGVSQNPRHKITKRGQNVTFRCDPISEHNRLYWYRQTLGQGPEFLTYFQNEAQLEKSRLLSDRFSAERPKGSFSTLEIQRTEQGDSAMYLCASSLPGGPIGGEQFFGPGTRLTVL.

CDR3 protein: CASSLGDRGSQETQYF. CDR3 nucleotide sequence: TGTGCCAGCAGCTTAGGAGACAGGGGTTCCCAAGAGACCCAGTACTTC. The rearrangement uses TRBV7-2 and TRBJ2-5; 8 nucleotides match TRBD1. CDR1 is SGHTA and CDR2 is FQGNSA in the germline V gene. J lost 1 base, V lost 1 base, and 5 bases had no gene match. The CDR3 sequence is 16 residues long.